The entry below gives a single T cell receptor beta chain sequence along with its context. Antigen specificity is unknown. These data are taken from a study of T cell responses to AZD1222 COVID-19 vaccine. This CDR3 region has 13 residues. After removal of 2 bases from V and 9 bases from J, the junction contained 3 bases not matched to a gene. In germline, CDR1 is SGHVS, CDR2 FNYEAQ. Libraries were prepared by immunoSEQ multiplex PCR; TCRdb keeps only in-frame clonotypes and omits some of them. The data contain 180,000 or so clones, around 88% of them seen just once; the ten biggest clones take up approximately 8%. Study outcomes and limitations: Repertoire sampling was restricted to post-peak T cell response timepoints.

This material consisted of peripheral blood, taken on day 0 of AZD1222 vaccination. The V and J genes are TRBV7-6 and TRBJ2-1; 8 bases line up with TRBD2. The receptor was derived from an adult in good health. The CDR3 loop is CASSLSGGPEQFF. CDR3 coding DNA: TGTGCCAGCAGCTTATCGGGGGGGCCTGAGCAGTTCTTC.